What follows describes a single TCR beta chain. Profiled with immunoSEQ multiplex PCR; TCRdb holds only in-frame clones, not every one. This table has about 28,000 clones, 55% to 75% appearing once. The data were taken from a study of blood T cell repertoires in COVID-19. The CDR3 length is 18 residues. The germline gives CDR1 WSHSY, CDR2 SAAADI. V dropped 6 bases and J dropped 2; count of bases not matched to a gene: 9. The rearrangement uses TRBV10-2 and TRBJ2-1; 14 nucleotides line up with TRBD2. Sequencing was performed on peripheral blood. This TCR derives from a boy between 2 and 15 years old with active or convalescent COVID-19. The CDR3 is CASRPGLAGGRTYNEQFF. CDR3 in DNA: TGCGCCAGCAGACCAGGACTAGCGGGAGGACGGACCTACAATGAGCAGTTCTTC.